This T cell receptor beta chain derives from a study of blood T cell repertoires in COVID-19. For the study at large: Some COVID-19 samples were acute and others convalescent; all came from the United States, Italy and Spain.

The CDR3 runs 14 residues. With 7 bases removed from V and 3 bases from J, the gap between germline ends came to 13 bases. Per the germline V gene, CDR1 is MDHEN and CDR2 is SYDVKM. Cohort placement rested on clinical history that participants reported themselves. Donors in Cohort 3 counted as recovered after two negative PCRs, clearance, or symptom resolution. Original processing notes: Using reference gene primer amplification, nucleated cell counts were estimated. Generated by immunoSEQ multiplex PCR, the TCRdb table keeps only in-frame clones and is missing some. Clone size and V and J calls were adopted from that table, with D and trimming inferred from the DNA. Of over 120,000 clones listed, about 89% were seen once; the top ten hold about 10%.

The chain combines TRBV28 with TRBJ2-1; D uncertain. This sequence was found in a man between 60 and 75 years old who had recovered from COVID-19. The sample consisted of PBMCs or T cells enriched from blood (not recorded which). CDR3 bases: TGTGCCAGCACCAAAACTGGGCGCTACAATGAGCAGTTCTTC. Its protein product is CASTKTGRYNEQFF.